The 4 T cell receptor beta chains given below trace back to one sample, sequenced in a study of shared clonotypes between healthy human individuals. The data were produced by immunoSEQ multiplex PCR, yet TCRdb's version contains in-frame clones alone and is incomplete. The sample consists of roughly 2 million clones, about 95% of them appearing once. The sequenced sample was naive CD4+ T cells sorted from blood. As for subset: CD45RA+ positively selected. These receptors all come from a man aged 18-30 years in good health.

To note about this clone: The sample contains more than one DNA sequence encoding this CDR3. The chain uses TRBV6-5 and TRBJ1-1; 8 nucleotides agree with TRBD1. The CDR3 spans 13 residues. Looked up from germline, CDR1 is MNHEY and CDR2 is SVGAGI. V gave up 6 bases and J gave up 1 base; unmatched junction bases: 1. CDR3 in DNA: TGTGCCAGCAGGGGGACAGGGAACACTGAAGCTTTCTTT. Translation gives CASRGTGNTEAFF.

The V and J genes are TRBV7-9 and TRBJ2-4; 7 nucleotides align to TRBD1. After removal of 5 bases from V and 1 base from J, the junction contained 8 bases not matched to a gene. The CDR3 extends over 16 amino acids. The V gene's germline CDR1 is SEHNR and CDR2 FQNEAQ (reference sequence). CDR3 region: CASSREQGKAKNIQYF. DNA of the CDR3: TGTGCCAGCAGCAGAGAACAGGGGAAGGCCAAAAACATTCAGTACTTC.

The gene calls are TRBV2 and TRBJ2-7; no reliable D call. Germline values: CDR1 SNHLY, CDR2 FYNNEI. V lost 1 base, J lost 12 bases, and 10 bases lay in between. There are 11 residues in the CDR3. CDR3 nucleotide sequence: TGTGCCAGCAGTGAAGGGGCTGACGGGTACTTC. Translation gives CASSEGADGYF.

The chain carries TRBV18 and TRBJ2-7; D may be TRBD1 (6 bases). There are 15 residues in the CDR3. The germline V gene encodes CDR1 KGHSH and CDR2 LQKENI. The V and J ends lost 3 bases and 0 bases respectively, with 12 bases between them. CDR3 sequence (DNA): TGTGCCAGCTCACCGACGACAGGAAGCTCCTACGAGCAGTACTTC. Protein sequence: CASSPTTGSSYEQYF.